This TCR beta chain was documented in a study of regulatory T cells in long-lasting Graves disease. Arm-PCR of CDR3 regions and iRepertoire HTBI primers were used to build TCR beta libraries. TCRdb recomputed calls from the multiplex PCR reads with MiXCR, one row per CDR3 protein. The sample yields more than 300,000 distinct CDR3 sequences, about 16% seen once. Study findings and constraints: Under persistent disease, TRBV28, TRBJ1-2 and TRBJ2-5 were used preferentially.

The time point was: newly diagnosed GD, antithyroid drugs for less than 3 months. PBMC RNA was the source of the TCR library. At least ten counts were recorded for this clonotype. No antigen is known for it. This CDR3 spans 14 amino acids. The germline V gene encodes CDR1 SEHNR and CDR2 FQNEAQ (reference sequence). Trimming shortened V by 5 bases and J by 7 bases, and 17 bases separated the two germline ends. The receptor was isolated from a female donor with Graves disease. The chain combines TRBV7-9 with TRBJ1-1; unclear D gene. Sequencing was performed on peripheral blood mononuclear cells (PBMCs), taken at new diagnosis, from a patient treated with antithyroid drugs. The CDR3 DNA reads TGTGCCAGCAGCCATACGCCTGGAGGGATTGAAGCTTTCTTT. Its translation: CASSHTPGGIEAFF.